These 16 T cell receptor beta chains were all obtained from the same sample, sequenced in a study of tumor-infiltrating lymphocytes in primary liver carcinoma. From around 520 ng of total RNA, TCR beta-specific cDNA was reverse-transcribed using a constant-region primer. Three nested multiplex PCR rounds of slightly modified ARM-PCR generated TCR beta libraries. For 10 cycles apiece, the opening two PCR rounds ran with TRBV1-TRBV30 forward primers and a C-beta reverse primer. TCRdb recomputed calls from the multiplex PCR reads with MiXCR, one row per CDR3 protein. The table records 55,000 to 65,000 distinct CDR3 sequences, about two thirds of them present only once. Taking roughly 20-34 mg of unsorted bulk tissue, the authors co-extracted RNA and DNA. Sample: liver tumor tissue from sampling region 2. Subset given: tumor region T2, inferior pole. These receptors all stem from a man in his forties with primary liver carcinoma and hepatitis B virus infection.

The V call is TRBV6-6, the J call TRBJ1-1; D perhaps matches TRBD1 (5 bases). CDR3 length: 13 amino acids. Germline assignment: CDR1 MNHNY and CDR2 SVGAGI (reference sequence). V was trimmed by 10 bases and J by 4 bases, leaving 16 bases between them. CDR3 nucleotide sequence: TGTGCCAACAGGAGATCGGTGAGCACTGAAGCTTTCTTT. As protein: CANRRSVSTEAFF.

The J gene is TRBJ2-7, the V gene TRBV4-2; 8 bases are a match to TRBD2. Gene TRBJ2-1 matches the end of the DNA better, so the J call may be wrong. The CDR3 sequence is 18 residues long. From germline, CDR1 is LGHNA and CDR2 YNFKEQ. The CDR3 DNA is TGTGCCAGCAGTGGGAAACCGGGACTAACGGGAGGGCCACACGAGCAGTTCTTC. Amino acids: CASSGKPGLTGGPHEQFF.

As regards this clonotype: Relative to the germline gene, one junction end is altered; a read error may explain this. The V and J genes are TRBV18 and TRBJ2-5, with 13 bases matching TRBD2. Germline V lookup: CDR1 KGHSH, CDR2 LQKENI. The CDR3 consists of 15 residues. This CDR3 is CASLRTSGSEKTQYF. CDR3 nucleotides: TGTGCCTCACTAAGGACTAGCGGGAGTGAGAAGACCCAGTATTTC.

Comment on this clonotype: This may come from a read error, since a much larger clone is one base off. The chain carries TRBV30 and TRBJ2-3; 10 nucleotides agree with TRBD1. The germline CDR1 and CDR2 sequences are GTSNPN and SVGIG (reference sequence). This CDR3 spans 16 amino acids. The DNA for the CDR3 is TGTGCCTGGGGTGTAGGGACAGGGGCAGGGACAGATACGCAGTATTTT. Its translation is CAWGVGTGAGTDTQYF.

Turning to this clonotype: Germline and junction disagree at one end, which may indicate a read error. The rearrangement uses TRBV12-3 or TRBV12-4 and TRBJ2-5; D possibly matches TRBD1 or TRBD2 (5 bases each). The CDR3 spans 15 residues. CDR3 DNA sequence: TGTGCCAGCAGTGGGACGCTCTTTGGGTCAGAGATCCAGTACTTC. It yields the protein CASSGTLFGSEIQYF.

Remarks on this clonotype: A much larger clone lies one base from this, so it may be a read error. The chain combines TRBV11-1 with TRBJ2-2; the match to TRBD1 covers 8 bases. From germline, CDR1 is SGHAT and CDR2 FQDESV (reference sequence). This CDR3 contains 15 residues. V lost 5 bases to trimming and J lost 2 bases; unmatched junction nucleotides: 4. CDR3 DNA: TGTGCCAGCAGCACGGGACAGGCTAACACCGGGGAGCTGTTTTTT. Its protein product is CASSTGQANTGELFF.

A note on this clonotype: The germline gene is not matched at one end of the junction; a read error may be the cause. J is TRBJ2-7 and V is TRBV6-2 or TRBV6-3, with D perhaps TRBD2 (5 bases). This CDR3 region has 15 residues. CDR1 and CDR2 from the germline V gene are MNHEY and SVGEGT. In nucleotides, the CDR3 is TGTGCCAGCTGCCGACCCGGGATTCCTGTCTACGAACAGTACTTC. Its translation: CASCRPGIPVYEQYF.

Turning to this clonotype: At one of its ends the junction is not consistent with the germline gene, which may arise from a read error. The chain has TRBV4-3 and TRBJ2-3; 8 bases match TRBD2. CDR1 is LGHNA and CDR2 is YSLEER in the germline V gene. This CDR3 contains 15 residues. The CDR3 loop is CTSSQDQLAADMQYF. As DNA, the CDR3 is TGCACCAGCAGCCAAGATCAACTAGCGGCAGATATGCAGTATTTT.

Only a few counts were recorded for this clonotype. V and J are TRBV11-2 and TRBJ2-1, with D perhaps TRBD2 (5 bases). The CDR3 runs 12 residues. The germline V gene has CDR1 SGHAT and CDR2 FQNNGV. The DNA of the CDR3 is TGTGACAGTAGCTCGACCGGGATTGCACAGTTCTTC. Its translation: CDSSSTGIAQFF.

On this clonotype: This may arise from a read error, as a much more abundant clone is one base away. Given the absence of the conserved phenylalanine or tryptophan at the CDR3 end, a read error is likely. The genes are TRBV5-1 and TRBJ2-1; TRBD1 aligns across 7 bases. The CDR3 covers 14 residues. Germline CDR1 reads SGHRS; CDR2 reads YFSETQ. Trimming at V came to 5 bases and at J to 4 bases, leaving 6 bases not matched to a gene. CDR3 region: CASRTGPTYNEQFS. In DNA form, the CDR3 reads TGCGCCAGCAGGACAGGGCCAACTTACAATGAGCAGTTCTCC.

As concerns this clonotype: This may stem from a read error, because a much larger clone lies one nucleotide away. Likely a read error: the CDR3 ends without its conserved phenylalanine or tryptophan. The CDR3 DNA sequence: TGCAGCGGTGGACAGGGGTCCGGGGAGCTGTTTATT. It yields the protein CSGGQGSGELFI. V gene TRBV29-1 combines with J gene TRBJ2-2, with 9 bases identical to TRBD1. With V trimmed by 7 bases and J by 6 bases, 3 bases remained unmatched. CDR3 size: 12 residues. In germline, CDR1 is SQVTM, CDR2 ANQGSEA.

Remarks on this clonotype: The junction departs from germline at one end; a sequencing error may be responsible. The gene calls are TRBV6-5 and TRBJ1-5; maybe TRBD1 (5 bases). This CDR3 is built from 13 residues. Germline lookup yields CDR1 MNHEY and CDR2 SVGAGI. CDR3 protein: CTSGDGSNQPQHF. For the CDR3, the DNA is TGTACCAGCGGGGACGGTAGCAATCAGCCCCAGCATTTT.

About this clonotype itself: The CDR3 does not end in the conserved phenylalanine or tryptophan, so this is likely a read error. The DNA is left out, because the CDR3 cannot be placed on it with certainty; the CDR3 is given as TCRdb lists it. This sequence joins TRBV4-2 and TRBJ2-1; no check of the table's D call, TRBD1, against the DNA was made. CDR1 and CDR2 from the germline V gene are LGHNA and YNFKEQ. A total of 16 residues make up the CDR3, ends included. The CDR3 region is CASSHAGGQRNNEQSC.

The CDR3 is CASSQETRALTEANVLTF. As DNA, the CDR3 is TGTGCCAGCAGCCAAGAAACCCGTGCCTTAACTGAGGCCAACGTCCTGACTTTC. V usage is TRBV4-2 and J usage is TRBJ2-6; D is ambiguous. V lost 0 bases and J lost 6, with 18 bases in between. Per the germline V gene, CDR1 is LGHNA and CDR2 is YNFKEQ. This CDR3 has 18 amino acids.

This clonotype has only a few counts. No conserved phenylalanine or tryptophan ends this CDR3, so it is likely a read error. The chain couples TRBV12-3 or TRBV12-4 to TRBJ2-5; D might be TRBD2 (5 bases). The CDR3 totals 15 residues. V lost 6 bases and J lost 3, with 17 bases in between. CDR3 protein: CASSTYPGSEETQYL. CDR3 sequence (DNA): TGTGCCAGCAGCACCTACCCGGGGAGCGAAGAGACCCAGTACCTC.

Worth noting for this clonotype: One end of the junction does not line up with germline, which may come from a read error. The chain recombines TRBV10-3 with TRBJ2-5; 7 bases fit TRBD1. This CDR3 region has 14 residues. CDR1 and CDR2 (germline): ENHRY, SYGVKD. The CDR3 bases are TGCGCCTTCAGCACCGACAGGGCCCAAGAGACCCAGTACTTC. It codes for CAFSTDRAQETQYF.